The 2 T cell receptor beta chains below all came from one sample that was sequenced in a study of Graves' ophthalmopathy and Graves' hyperthyroidism (dated by TCRdb to 2017 to 2018). TCRdb records Illumina HiSeq 2000 as the sequencer. For repertoire sequencing, the TCR beta CDR3 regions were amplified from RNA transcripts. A first-round RT-PCR used HTBI primers with the Qiagen OneStep RT-PCR kit, followed by a second-round multiplex PCR, size selection and purification. TCRdb reprocessed the public reads (quality trimming at Q25 with fastp, clone calling with MiXCR) and kept in-frame beta chains. Every entry covers one CDR3 protein and lists the most common genes and DNA from its rows. Across this sample there are fewer than 250,000 distinct CDR3 sequences, with just under 30% seen only once. Together, the top ten hold approximately 9% of the sample. The sequencing sample was made of peripheral blood. These receptors all stem from a man aged 45 to 65 with Graves' ophthalmopathy. Donor details come from another sample of the same person, matched by shared clones.

This clonotype showed up many times. V gene TRBV29-1 combines with J gene TRBJ1-5; D perhaps matches TRBD1 (6 bases). V lost 4 bases to trimming and J lost 4 bases, with 11 bases between them. This CDR3 spans 13 amino acids. From germline, CDR1 is SQVTM and CDR2 ANQGSEA. This CDR3 reads CSVAGQQNQPQHF. CDR3 nucleotide sequence: TGCAGCGTTGCTGGACAGCAAAATCAGCCCCAGCATTTT.

The chain links TRBV19 to TRBJ2-7; 11 nucleotides line up with TRBD1. The CDR3 has 14 residues. From germline, CDR1 is LNHDA and CDR2 SQIVND (reference sequence). J lost 4 bases, V lost 6 bases, and 5 bases had no gene match. CDR3 protein: CASRRTGGVYEQYF. CDR3 nucleotides: TGTGCCAGTAGACGGACAGGGGGCGTGTACGAGCAGTACTTC.